The 24 T cell receptor beta chains below all came from one sample that was sequenced in a study of OX40 agonist ivuxolimab in advanced cancers. The table came from immunoSEQ multiplex PCR; TCRdb's copy has only in-frame clones and leaves some out. This table has 84,000 or so clones, more than 75% appearing once. Source: CD4+ or CD8+ T cells sorted from blood, taken in a trial of the OX40 agonist ivuxolimab. Every receptor here comes from an adult with an advanced solid tumor such as melanoma, head and neck, liver or kidney cancer.

This sequence joins TRBV9 and TRBJ2-1, with a tentative D call TRBD1 (5 bases). The CDR3 runs to 15 residues. V was shortened by 3 bases and J by 0 bases, with 10 bases between the two germline ends. From germline, CDR1 is SGDLS and CDR2 YYNGEE. The CDR3: CASSATDSSYNEQFF. Here the CDR3 DNA reads TGTGCCAGCAGCGCCACAGACAGCTCCTACAATGAGCAGTTCTTC. Using reference TRBV9 and TRBJ2-1 for the parts outside the CDR3, the full variable domain is DSGVTQTPKHLITATGQRVTLRCSPRSGDLSVYWYQQSLDQGLQFLIQYYNGEERAKGNILERFSAQQFPDLHSELNLSSLELGDSALYFCASSATDSSYNEQFFGPGTRLTVL.

J is TRBJ1-6 and V is TRBV19; D possibly corresponds to TRBD1 (5 bases). Between the trimmed V and J ends, which lost 3 bases and 5 bases, there was a span of 8 bases. Germline lookup yields CDR1 LNHDA and CDR2 SQIVND (reference sequence). The CDR3 spans 14 residues. The CDR3 sequence is CASSMARDNSPLHF. The DNA of the CDR3 is TGTGCCAGTAGTATGGCCAGGGATAATTCACCCCTCCACTTT.

On this clone itself: The junction departs from germline at one end; a sequencing error may be responsible. V usage is TRBV5-1 and J usage is TRBJ2-1, with 10 bases matching TRBD1. The CDR3 is made up of 15 amino acids. In germline, CDR1 is SGHRS, CDR2 YFSETQ. Here the CDR3 DNA reads TGCGCCAGCAGGTTGGGGACAGGGGTCTACAATGAGCAGTTCTTC. This translates into CASRLGTGVYNEQFF.

The DNA of the CDR3 is TGCGCCAGCAGGACAGGGGTGGATAATTCACCCCTCCACTTT. Translating it yields CASRTGVDNSPLHF. The chain joins TRBV5-1 to TRBJ1-6; 8 nucleotides match TRBD1. V was clipped by 5 bases and J by 5 bases; unmatched bases: 3. Germline loops: CDR1 SGHRS, CDR2 YFSETQ. The CDR3 is made up of 14 amino acids.

This chain's CDR3 is CASSLRPHRLAANTGELFF. The CDR3 DNA reads as TGTGCCAGCAGCTTACGGCCGCACCGACTAGCGGCTAACACCGGGGAGCTGTTTTTT. This rearrangement joins TRBV7-9 to TRBJ2-2, with 9 nucleotides matching TRBD2. CDR3 length equals 19 residues. The V segment lost 2 bases and the J segment 2 bases; nucleotides outside the gene matches: 12. Germline assignment: CDR1 SEHNR and CDR2 FQNEAQ (reference sequence).

The chain has TRBV19 and TRBJ2-2; possibly TRBD1 for D (5 bases). The germline V and J ends were trimmed by 3 bases and 0 bases, with 11 bases remaining between them. Germline values: CDR1 LNHDA, CDR2 SQIVND (reference sequence). This CDR3 has 16 amino acids. The chain's CDR3 is CASSISRAANTGELFF. As DNA, the CDR3 is TGTGCCAGTAGTATCAGCAGGGCCGCGAACACCGGGGAGCTGTTTTTT.

This sequence joins TRBV27 and TRBJ2-6; D remains unclear. There are 14 residues in the CDR3. Germline lookup yields CDR1 MNHEY and CDR2 SMNVEV (reference sequence). V lost 5 bases, J lost 0 bases, and 5 bases lay in between. The CDR3 reads CASSDYSGANVLTF. The CDR3 coding sequence is TGTGCCAGCAGTGATTACTCTGGGGCCAACGTCCTGACTTTC.

This chain links TRBV28 with TRBJ2-5; TRBD1 aligns across 7 bases. In germline, CDR1 is MDHEN, CDR2 SYDVKM. V gave up 5 bases and J gave up 5 bases; unmatched junction bases: 5. This CDR3 spans 13 amino acids. The chain's CDR3 is CASSHRGWETQYF. For the CDR3, the DNA is TGTGCCAGCAGTCACAGGGGTTGGGAGACCCAGTACTTC.

The chain joins TRBV10-3 to TRBJ2-2; possible D gene TRBD1, 5 bases. This CDR3 contains 14 residues. Germline V gene lookup returns CDR1 ENHRY and CDR2 SYGVKD. Between the trimmed V and J ends, which lost 3 bases and 1 base, there was a span of 6 bases. The DNA of the CDR3 is TGTGCCATCAGTGAAAGGGGGAACACCGGGGAGCTGTTTTTT. This translates into CAISERGNTGELFF.

The chain joins TRBV5-6 to TRBJ1-6; maybe TRBD1 (6 bases). The CDR3 totals 13 residues. The V and J ends lost 5 bases and 11 bases respectively, with 14 bases between them. CDR1 SGHDT and CDR2 YYEEEE come from the germline V gene. The CDR3 DNA follows: TGTGCCAGCAGTAGGGACATTAAGACACCCCTCCACTTT. Protein sequence: CASSRDIKTPLHF.

J is TRBJ2-2 and V is TRBV9; D is perhaps TRBD1 (5 bases). V lost 4 bases and J 5 bases, leaving 18 bases between the germline ends. Germline assignment: CDR1 SGDLS and CDR2 YYNGEE. This CDR3 has 16 amino acids. The CDR3 nucleotides read TGTGCCAGCAGCCCCCGAGGTCCCCAGGGAACCGGGGAGCTGTTTTTT. It encodes CASSPRGPQGTGELFF.

This clone has more than one count but fewer than ten. J is TRBJ2-2 and V is TRBV19, with a weak D call TRBD2 (6 bases). Trimming left V 5 bases short and J 5 bases short, with 12 bases between. Germline loops: CDR1 LNHDA, CDR2 SQIVND (reference sequence). There are 14 residues in the CDR3. CDR3 in amino acids: CASSPEAGTGELFF. The CDR3, as DNA: TGTGCCAGTAGTCCAGAGGCGGGGACCGGGGAGCTGTTTTTT. The full variable domain, rest sourced from reference TRBV19 and TRBJ2-2, is DGGITQSPKYLFRKEGQNVTLSCEQNLNHDAMYWYRQDPGQGLRLIYYSQIVNDFQKGDIAEGYSVSREKKESFPLTVTSAQKNPTAFYLCASSPEAGTGELFFGEGSRLTVL.

The genes are TRBV6-5 and TRBJ1-2; TRBD1 matches at 10 bases. V gave up 4 bases and J gave up 5 bases; unmatched junction bases: 10. The germline gives CDR1 MNHEY, CDR2 SVGAGI. The CDR3 runs 16 residues. The CDR3 sequence is CASSFSGTGARYGYTF. The CDR3 region has the DNA TGTGCCAGCAGTTTCTCCGGGACAGGGGCGAGGTATGGCTACACCTTC.

The J gene is TRBJ2-1, the V gene TRBV5-4, with 8 nucleotides matching TRBD2. This CDR3 spans 16 amino acids. CDR1 is SGHNT and CDR2 is YYREEE in the germline V gene (reference sequence). The V and J ends lost 0 bases and 0 bases, in that order; junction bases with no gene match: 2. The CDR3 here is CASSLGAGDSYNEQFF. The DNA of the CDR3 is TGTGCCAGCAGCTTGGGAGCGGGGGACTCCTACAATGAGCAGTTCTTC.

This chain uses TRBV2 with TRBJ2-5; 7 nucleotides agree with TRBD2. Judging by the DNA end, TRBJ2-7 fits better; the J call may be wrong. This CDR3 has 14 amino acids. The germline V gene encodes CDR1 SNHLY and CDR2 FYNNEI. CDR3 loop: CASRTRPRGDEQYF. DNA of the CDR3: TGTGCCAGCAGAACCCGGCCCCGGGGGGACGAGCAGTACTTC.

The chain links TRBV7-3 to TRBJ2-1; 11 bases agree with TRBD2. The CDR3 totals 16 residues. Germline lookup yields CDR1 SGHTA and CDR2 FQGTGA. J lost 2 bases, V lost 2 bases, and 2 bases had no gene match. As DNA, the CDR3 is TGTGCCAGCAGCTTAGCTAGCGGGGGGACCTACAATGAGCAGTTCTTC. Protein sequence: CASSLASGGTYNEQFF.

The chain employs TRBV5-1 and TRBJ2-7; the D call may be TRBD1 or TRBD2 (7 bases each). Trimming cost V 3 bases and J 7 bases, with 20 bases left between them. The germline V gene has CDR1 SGHRS and CDR2 YFSETQ. This CDR3 region has 15 residues. CDR3 bases: TGCGCCAGCAGCTACCCCAGGGGGGGACTCTTAGAGCAGTACTTC. Its protein is CASSYPRGGLLEQYF.

V is TRBV5-6 and J is TRBJ1-6; TRBD1 agrees at 9 bases. J gave up 7 bases and V 4 bases, and 6 bases lay outside the gene matches. Germline loops: CDR1 SGHDT, CDR2 YYEEEE. The CDR3 length is 15 residues. The CDR3 loop reads CASSLGTGNNSPLHF. The CDR3 DNA reads as TGTGCCAGCAGCCTGGGGACAGGGAACAATTCACCCCTCCACTTT.

The chain uses TRBV9 and TRBJ2-7; D possibly corresponds to TRBD2 (5 bases). With 0 bases removed from V and 4 bases from J, the gap between germline ends came to 8 bases. Germline values: CDR1 SGDLS, CDR2 YYNGEE. The CDR3 is made up of 13 amino acids. CDR3 bases: TGTGCCAGCAGCGTAGCGGGGAGTTACGAGCAGTACTTC. Encoded protein: CASSVAGSYEQYF. Variable domain in full (rest from reference TRBV9 and TRBJ2-7): DSGVTQTPKHLITATGQRVTLRCSPRSGDLSVYWYQQSLDQGLQFLIQYYNGEERAKGNILERFSAQQFPDLHSELNLSSLELGDSALYFCASSVAGSYEQYFGPGTRLTVT.

V is TRBV7-9 and J is TRBJ2-2; 7 nucleotides align to TRBD2. Trimming took 11 bases from V and 0 from J; bases not matched to a gene: 9. The CDR3 spans 15 residues. From germline, CDR1 is SEHNR and CDR2 FQNEAQ (reference sequence). This CDR3 reads CAGGERGPNTGELFF. The DNA of the CDR3 is TGTGCCGGGGGGGAGCGGGGACCGAACACCGGGGAGCTGTTTTTT.

This chain connects TRBV5-4 to TRBJ1-6; D gene unclear. The CDR3 length is 15 residues. The V gene's germline CDR1 is SGHNT and CDR2 YYREEE (reference sequence). Trimming removed 0 bases from V and 8 bases from J, with 12 bases in between. CDR3 DNA: TGTGCCAGCAGCTTGGGTTCCGGTCCCGATTCACCCCTCCACTTT. Translating gives CASSLGSGPDSPLHF.

The V call is TRBV5-1, the J call TRBJ2-3; no clear D gene. The V and J ends lost 2 bases and 11 bases respectively, with 18 bases between them. The V gene's germline CDR1 is SGHRS and CDR2 YFSETQ. This CDR3 has 14 residues. The CDR3 sequence is CASSLFLGTDQQYF. The CDR3 region has the DNA TGCGCCAGCAGCTTATTCCTTGGCACAGATCAGCAGTATTTT.

The genes are TRBV6-5 and TRBJ1-1; 10 nucleotides align to TRBD1. The germline gives CDR1 MNHEY, CDR2 SVGAGI. The V and J ends lost 4 bases and 6 bases, in that order; junction bases with no gene match: 8. The CDR3 totals 15 residues. The CDR3 sequence: CASSSAGTGEAEAFF. Written as DNA, the CDR3 is TGTGCCAGCAGTTCCGCTGGGACAGGGGAAGCTGAAGCTTTCTTT.

This sequence joins TRBV10-3 and TRBJ2-1; 12 bases agree with TRBD2. Germline CDR1 ENHRY, CDR2 SYGVKD. J gave up 5 bases and V 6 bases, and 2 bases lay outside the gene matches. This CDR3 contains 14 residues. The CDR3 region has the DNA TGTGCCATCAGCACTAGCGGGGGGCACAATGAGCAGTTCTTC. This encodes CAISTSGGHNEQFF.